This T cell receptor beta chain appears in the sequencing data of a study of blood T cell repertoires in COVID-19. In the study overall: PBMCs, B-cell-depleted T cells, or T cells were the source of the cDNA or gDNA that made up the material.

Measured with immunoSEQ multiplex PCR; TCRdb has only the in-frame clones, and not every one. The sample has around 41,000 clones; roughly 81% are singletons. This clone is medium-sized in the sample. The CDR3 consists of 14 residues. Trimming shortened V by 5 bases and J by 7 bases, and 17 bases separated the two germline ends. Germline lookup yields CDR1 MNHEY and CDR2 SVGEGT. The source is a human donor in a cohort sampled during active COVID-19. Sample: peripheral blood. The chain links TRBV6-2 or TRBV6-3 to TRBJ2-5; D is perhaps TRBD2 (5 bases). CDR3 sequence: CASSKGLGVLTQYF. For the CDR3, the DNA is TGTGCCAGCAGTAAAGGACTGGGAGTCTTGACCCAGTACTTC.